The rows below give T cell receptor beta chains drawn from one sample of a study of blood T cell repertoires in COVID-19. Some clones are missing from TCRdb's copy, which holds only in-frame ones; the method was immunoSEQ multiplex PCR. Among about 210,000 clones listed, less than 85% were seen once. The specimen was peripheral blood. These receptors all stem from a woman of 80 years or more with COVID-19, enrolled during active disease. Each CDR3 is given with its conserved first and last residue. The D gene is left open where the match is weak. Only part of the rows carry a size: once, few, many, or a class if the clone is expanded.

TRBD2,TRBJ2-1,NA,TRBV5-1,TGCGCCAGCAGCTTGGTAGCGAGCGGGGGATACAATGAGCAGTTCTTC,CASSLVASGGYNEQFF
NA,TRBJ1-1,once,TRBV4-1,TGCGCCAGCAGCCAAGATAGGCGGGCATTGAACACTGAAGCTTTCTTT,CASSQDRRALNTEAFF
TRBD2,TRBJ2-5,NA,TRBV3-1/TRBV3-2,TGTGCCAGCAGCCATGGGACTAGCGGGAGACAGACCCAGTACTTC,CASSHGTSGRQTQYF
NA,TRBJ1-1,NA,TRBV27,TGTGCCAGCAGTTTGCGGAGGAACACTGAAGCTTTCTTT,CASSLRRNTEAFF
NA,TRBJ1-2,NA,TRBV7-2,TGTGCCAGCAGCTTTAGTGGCGCAGGGGATGGCTACACCTTC,CASSFSGAGDGYTF
TRBD1,TRBJ1-5,NA,TRBV6-5,TGTGCCACACAACCGGGACAGGGTAAAGGACAGCCCCAGCATTTT,CATQPGQGKGQPQHF
NA,TRBJ2-1,NA,TRBV6-5,TGTGCCAGCAGCCGTGACAGTAATGAGCAGTTCTTC,CASSRDSNEQFF
NA,TRBJ2-1,NA,TRBV3-1/TRBV3-2,TGTGCCAGCAGCCAAGGAGCGAGTACGAATGAGCAGTTCTTC,CASSQGASTNEQFF
NA,TRBJ1-1,NA,TRBV5-4,TGTGCCAGCAGCTTAGACGGGGACATTTGGGCAGCTTTCTTT,CASSLDGDIWAAFF
NA,TRBJ2-7,NA,TRBV7-9,TGTGCCAGCAGCTTGGCCGGGGGTCAGTACGAGCAGTACTTC,CASSLAGGQYEQYF
NA,TRBJ1-5,once,TRBV20-1,TGCAGTGCTAGTTCAGGGGCCGTGGGCAATCAGCCCCAGCATTTT,CSASSGAVGNQPQHF
TRBD1,TRBJ1-4,NA,TRBV20-1,TGCAGTGCCAAGGACAGGGTAACGCTGTTTTTT,CSAKDRVTLFF
NA,TRBJ2-1,NA,TRBV5-6,TGTGCCAGCAGCTTGTCAGGGACTCGAATTGGCAATGAGCAGTTCTTC,CASSLSGTRIGNEQFF
NA,TRBJ2-2,NA,TRBV11-2,TGTGCCAGCAGCTTGAACGTACCGGCCGGGGAGCTGTTTTTT,CASSLNVPAGELFF
TRBD1,TRBJ1-5,NA,TRBV6-2/TRBV6-3,TGTGCCAGCAGCCCGGGACAGACTCAGCCCCAGCATTTT,CASSPGQTQPQHF
TRBD2,TRBJ2-7,NA,TRBV6-6,TGTGCCAGCAGTGCGACTAGCGAAAACTACGAGCAGTACTTC,CASSATSENYEQYF
NA,TRBJ2-1,NA,TRBV7-3,TGTGCCAGCAGCAGGGGGTCGGACAATGAGCAGTTCTTC,CASSRGSDNEQFF
TRBD1,TRBJ1-3,NA,TRBV6-6,TGTGCCAGCAGTCAAACTTCGGGACAGGGGTCTGGAAACACCATATATTTT,CASSQTSGQGSGNTIYF
TRBD1,TRBJ1-1,NA,TRBV19,TGTGCCAGTAGTATCACCAGGGGGCGAACTGAAGCTTTCTTT,CASSITRGRTEAFF
NA,TRBJ1-1,few,TRBV5-1,TGCGCCAGCAGCTTGGCCGGGGGGAGTGAAGCTTTCTTT,CASSLAGGSEAFF
NA,TRBJ2-7,NA,TRBV9,TGTGCCAGCAGCCCCAAGCCTATACCCTCCTACGAGCAGTACTTC,CASSPKPIPSYEQYF
NA,TRBJ1-3,NA,TRBV27,TGTGCCAGCAGTCCCCTAGGGGTACCTGGAAACACCATATATTTT,CASSPLGVPGNTIYF
NA,TRBJ1-5,NA,TRBV5-6,TGTGCCAGCAGCAAAGGGGCCAGGGGCCTCAATCAGCCCCAGCATTTT,CASSKGARGLNQPQHF
TRBD2,TRBJ2-7,few,TRBV10-3,TGTGCCATCAGTGGGACTAGCGGGAGCAACGAGCAGTACTTC,CAISGTSGSNEQYF
TRBD2,TRBJ2-7,NA,TRBV9,TGTGCCAGCAGCGTAGACCAGCGGGGTGAGGAGCAGTACTTC,CASSVDQRGEEQYF
TRBD1,TRBJ1-2,NA,TRBV5-1,TGCGCCAGCAGCTTGACAGGGGCGGAGGATGGCTACACCTTC,CASSLTGAEDGYTF
NA,TRBJ1-2,NA,TRBV19,TGTGCCAGCACCCGGGAGGGAACAGCAACCTATGGCTACACCTTC,CASTREGTATYGYTF